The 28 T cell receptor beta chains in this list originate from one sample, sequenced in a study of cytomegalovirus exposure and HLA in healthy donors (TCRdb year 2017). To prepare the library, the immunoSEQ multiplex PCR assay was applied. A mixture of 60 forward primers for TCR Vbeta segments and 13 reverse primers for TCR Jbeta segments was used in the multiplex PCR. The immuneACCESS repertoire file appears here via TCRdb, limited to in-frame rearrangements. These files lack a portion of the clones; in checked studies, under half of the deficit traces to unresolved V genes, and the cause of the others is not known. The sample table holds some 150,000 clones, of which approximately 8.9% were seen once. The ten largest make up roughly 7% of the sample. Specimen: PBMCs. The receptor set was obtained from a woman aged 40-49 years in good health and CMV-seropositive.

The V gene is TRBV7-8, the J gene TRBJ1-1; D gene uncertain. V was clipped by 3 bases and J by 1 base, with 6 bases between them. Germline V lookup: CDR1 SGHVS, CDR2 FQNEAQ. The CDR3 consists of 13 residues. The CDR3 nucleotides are TGTGCCAGCAGCTTCTCTCGGAACACTGAAGCTTTCTTT. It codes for CASSFSRNTEAFF. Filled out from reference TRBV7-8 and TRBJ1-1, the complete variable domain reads GAGVSQSPRYKVAKRGQDVALRCDPISGHVSLFWYQQALGQGPEFLTYFQNEAQLDKSGLPSDRFFAERPEGSVSTLKIQRTQQEDSAVYLCASSFSRNTEAFFGQGTRLTVV.

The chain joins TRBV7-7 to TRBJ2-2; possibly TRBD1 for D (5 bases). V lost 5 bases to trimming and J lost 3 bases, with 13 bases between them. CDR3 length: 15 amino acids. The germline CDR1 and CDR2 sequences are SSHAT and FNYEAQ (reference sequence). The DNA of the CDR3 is TGTGCCAGCAGCCCAGGGTCTGGTGACACCGGGGAGCTGTTTTTT. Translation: CASSPGSGDTGELFF.

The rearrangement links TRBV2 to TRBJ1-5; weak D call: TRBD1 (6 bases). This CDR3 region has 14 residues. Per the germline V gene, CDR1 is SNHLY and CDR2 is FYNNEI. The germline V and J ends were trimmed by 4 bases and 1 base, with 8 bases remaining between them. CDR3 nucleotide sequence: TGTGCCAGCAGTGGGGACACGAGCAATCAGCCCCAGCATTTT. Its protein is CASSGDTSNQPQHF.

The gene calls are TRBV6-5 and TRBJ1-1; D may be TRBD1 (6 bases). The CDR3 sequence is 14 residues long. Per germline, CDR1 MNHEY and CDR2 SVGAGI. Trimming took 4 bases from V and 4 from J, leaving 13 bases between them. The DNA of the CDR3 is TGTGCCAGCAGTTGGAGGGGGGGGGCCACTGAAGCTTTCTTT. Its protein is CASSWRGGATEAFF.

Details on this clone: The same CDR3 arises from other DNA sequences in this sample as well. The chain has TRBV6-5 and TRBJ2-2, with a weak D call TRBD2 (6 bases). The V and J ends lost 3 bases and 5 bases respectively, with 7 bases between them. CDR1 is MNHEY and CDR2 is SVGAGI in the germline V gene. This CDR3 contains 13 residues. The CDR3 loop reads CASSYGLTGELFF. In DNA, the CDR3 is TGTGCCAGCAGTTATGGACTAACCGGGGAGCTGTTTTTT.

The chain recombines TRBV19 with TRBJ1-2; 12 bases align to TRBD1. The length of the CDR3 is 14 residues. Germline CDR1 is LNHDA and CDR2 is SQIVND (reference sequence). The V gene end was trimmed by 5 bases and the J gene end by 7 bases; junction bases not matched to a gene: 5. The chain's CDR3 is CASSLPGQGAGYTF. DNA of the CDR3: TGTGCCAGTAGTCTTCCGGGACAGGGGGCTGGCTACACCTTC.

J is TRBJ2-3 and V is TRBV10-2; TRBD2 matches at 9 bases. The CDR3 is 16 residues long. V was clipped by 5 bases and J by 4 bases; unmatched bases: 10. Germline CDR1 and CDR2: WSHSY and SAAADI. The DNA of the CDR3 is TGCGCCAGCAGTCCAATAGCGGGGGAGGCTCCAGATACGCAGTATTTT. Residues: CASSPIAGEAPDTQYF.

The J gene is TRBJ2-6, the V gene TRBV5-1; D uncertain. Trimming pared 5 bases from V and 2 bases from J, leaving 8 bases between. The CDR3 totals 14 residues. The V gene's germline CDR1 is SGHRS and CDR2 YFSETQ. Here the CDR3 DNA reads TGCGCCAGCAGTCTTACAGCTGGGGCCAACGTCCTGACTTTC. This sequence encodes CASSLTAGANVLTF.

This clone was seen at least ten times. The CDR3 DNA reads as TGCGCCAGCAGCTTTTTGTCAGGGGGCGCAGGAGAAAAACTGTTTTTT. This codes for CASSFLSGGAGEKLFF. This sequence joins TRBV5-1 and TRBJ1-4; 8 bases align to TRBD1. Looked up from germline, CDR1 is SGHRS and CDR2 is YFSETQ. Germline trimming cut 2 bases from V and 8 bases from J; bases unmatched to any gene: 11. This CDR3 comprises 16 residues.

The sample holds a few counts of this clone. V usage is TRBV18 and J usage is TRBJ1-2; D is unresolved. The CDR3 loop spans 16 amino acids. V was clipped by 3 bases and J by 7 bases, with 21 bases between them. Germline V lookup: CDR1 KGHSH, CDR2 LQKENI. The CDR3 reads CASSPPGRRVLVGYTF. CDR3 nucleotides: TGTGCCAGCTCACCTCCTGGGAGAAGGGTCCTGGTTGGCTACACCTTC.

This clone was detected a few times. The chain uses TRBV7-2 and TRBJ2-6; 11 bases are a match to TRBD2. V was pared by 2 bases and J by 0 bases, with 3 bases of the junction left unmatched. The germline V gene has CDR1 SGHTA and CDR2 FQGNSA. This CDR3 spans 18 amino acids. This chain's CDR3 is CASSLRGTSGSGANVLTF. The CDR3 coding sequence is TGTGCCAGCAGCTTAAGGGGGACTAGCGGCTCTGGGGCCAACGTCCTGACTTTC.

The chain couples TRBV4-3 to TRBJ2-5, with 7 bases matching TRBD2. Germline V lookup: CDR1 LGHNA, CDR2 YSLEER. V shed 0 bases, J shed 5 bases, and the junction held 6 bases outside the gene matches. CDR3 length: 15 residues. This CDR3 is CASSQDPSGAETQYF. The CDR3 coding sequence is TGCGCCAGCAGCCAAGATCCCAGCGGGGCTGAGACCCAGTACTTC.

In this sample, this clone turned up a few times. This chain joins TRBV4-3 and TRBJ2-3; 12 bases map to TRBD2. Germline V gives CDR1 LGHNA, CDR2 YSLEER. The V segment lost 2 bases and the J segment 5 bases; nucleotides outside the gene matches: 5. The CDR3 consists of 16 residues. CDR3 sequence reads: CASSQLAGGPIDTQYF. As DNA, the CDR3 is TGCGCCAGCAGCCAACTAGCGGGGGGGCCTATAGATACGCAGTATTTT.

The chain's CDR3 is CASRIEIADYGYTF. In DNA, the CDR3 is TGCGCCAGCAGAATTGAGATCGCTGACTATGGCTACACCTTC. This rearrangement joins TRBV5-1 to TRBJ1-2; D is ambiguous. Germline V CDR1 and CDR2: SGHRS, YFSETQ. Between the trimmed V and J ends, which lost 5 bases and 3 bases, there was a span of 14 bases. CDR3 length: 14 amino acids.

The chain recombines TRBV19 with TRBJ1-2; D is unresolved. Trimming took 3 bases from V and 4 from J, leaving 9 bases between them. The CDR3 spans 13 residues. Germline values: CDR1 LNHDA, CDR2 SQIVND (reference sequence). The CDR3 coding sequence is TGTGCCAGTAGTATGTTACTTTTCTATGGCTACACCTTC. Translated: CASSMLLFYGYTF.

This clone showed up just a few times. The CDR3 protein is CATSSPTGGRNEQFF. The CDR3 DNA reads as TGTGCCACCAGCAGTCCGACGGGGGGGAGGAATGAGCAGTTCTTC. The rearrangement links TRBV15 to TRBJ2-1; TRBD2 matches at 8 bases. Germline CDR1 LNHNV, CDR2 YYDKDF (reference sequence). The CDR3 has 15 amino acids. The V gene end was trimmed by 3 bases and the J gene end by 7 bases; junction bases not matched to a gene: 8. The full variable domain, its missing parts supplied by reference TRBV15 and TRBJ2-1, is DAMVIQNPRYQVTQFGKPVTLSCSQTLNHNVMYWYQQKSSQAPKLLFHYYDKDFNNEADTPDNFQSRRPNTSFCFLDIRSPGLGDTAMYLCATSSPTGGRNEQFFGPGTRLTVL.

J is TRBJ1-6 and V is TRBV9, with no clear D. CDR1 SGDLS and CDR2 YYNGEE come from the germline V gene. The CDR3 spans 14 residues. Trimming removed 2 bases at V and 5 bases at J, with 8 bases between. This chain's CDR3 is CASSVLANNSPLHF. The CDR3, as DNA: TGTGCCAGCAGCGTGTTGGCCAATAATTCACCCCTCCACTTT.

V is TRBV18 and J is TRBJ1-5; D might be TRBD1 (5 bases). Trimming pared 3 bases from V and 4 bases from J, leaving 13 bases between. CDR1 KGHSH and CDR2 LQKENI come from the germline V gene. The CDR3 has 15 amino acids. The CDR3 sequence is CASSPTGGWNQPQHF. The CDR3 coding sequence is TGTGCCAGCTCACCGACGGGGGGTTGGAATCAGCCCCAGCATTTT.

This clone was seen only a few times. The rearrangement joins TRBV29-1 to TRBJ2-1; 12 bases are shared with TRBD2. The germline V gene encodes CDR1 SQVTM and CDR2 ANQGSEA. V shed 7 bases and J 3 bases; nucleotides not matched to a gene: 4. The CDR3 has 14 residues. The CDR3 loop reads CSGGLAGLYNEQFF. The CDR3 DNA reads TGCAGCGGAGGACTAGCGGGGCTCTACAATGAGCAGTTCTTC.

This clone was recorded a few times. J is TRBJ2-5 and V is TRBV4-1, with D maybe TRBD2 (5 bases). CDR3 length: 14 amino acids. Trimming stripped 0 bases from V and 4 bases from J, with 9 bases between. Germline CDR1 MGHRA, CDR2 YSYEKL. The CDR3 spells CASSQDPGGETQYF. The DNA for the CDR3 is TGCGCCAGCAGCCAAGATCCCGGAGGAGAGACCCAGTACTTC.

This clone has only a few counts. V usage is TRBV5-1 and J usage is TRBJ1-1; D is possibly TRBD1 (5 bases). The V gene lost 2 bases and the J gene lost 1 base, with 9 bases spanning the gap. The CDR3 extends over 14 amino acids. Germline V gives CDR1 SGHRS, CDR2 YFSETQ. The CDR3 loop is CASSFGGGNTEAFF. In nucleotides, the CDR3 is TGCGCCAGCAGCTTTGGGGGAGGGAACACTGAAGCTTTCTTT.

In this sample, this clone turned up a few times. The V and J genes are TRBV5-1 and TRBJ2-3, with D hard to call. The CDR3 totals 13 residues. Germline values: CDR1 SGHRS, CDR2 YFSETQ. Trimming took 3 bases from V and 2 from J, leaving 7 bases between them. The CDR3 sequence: CASSSGITDTQYF. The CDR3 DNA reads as TGCGCCAGCAGCTCAGGCATCACAGATACGCAGTATTTT.

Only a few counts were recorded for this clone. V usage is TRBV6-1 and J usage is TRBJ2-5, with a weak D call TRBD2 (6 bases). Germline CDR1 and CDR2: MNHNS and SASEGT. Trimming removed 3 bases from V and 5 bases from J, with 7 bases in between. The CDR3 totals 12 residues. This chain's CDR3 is CASSEGGETQYF. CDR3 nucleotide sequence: TGTGCCAGCAGTGAGGGGGGTGAGACCCAGTACTTC.

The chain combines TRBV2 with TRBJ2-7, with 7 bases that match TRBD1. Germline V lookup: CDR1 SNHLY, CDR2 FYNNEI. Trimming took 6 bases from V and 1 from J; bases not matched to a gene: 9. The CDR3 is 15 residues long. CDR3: CASRRGDSGSYEQYF. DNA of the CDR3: TGTGCCAGCAGAAGAGGGGACAGTGGGTCCTACGAGCAGTACTTC.

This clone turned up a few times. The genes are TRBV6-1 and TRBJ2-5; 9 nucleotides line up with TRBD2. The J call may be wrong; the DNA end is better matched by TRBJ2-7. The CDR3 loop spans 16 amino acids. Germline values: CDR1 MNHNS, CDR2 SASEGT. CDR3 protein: CASSGGLAGFSYEQYF. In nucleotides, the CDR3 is TGTGCCAGCAGTGGTGGGCTAGCGGGGTTCTCCTACGAGCAGTACTTC.

The CDR3 sequence: CASSVAAQGPEAFF. Here the CDR3 DNA reads TGTGCCAGCAGCGTAGCGGCCCAGGGGCCTGAAGCTTTCTTT. The chain carries TRBV9 and TRBJ1-1; a possible D gene is TRBD1 (6 bases). This CDR3 is 14 amino acids long. Trimming shortened V by 0 bases and J by 6 bases, and 12 bases separated the two germline ends. In germline, CDR1 is SGDLS, CDR2 YYNGEE.

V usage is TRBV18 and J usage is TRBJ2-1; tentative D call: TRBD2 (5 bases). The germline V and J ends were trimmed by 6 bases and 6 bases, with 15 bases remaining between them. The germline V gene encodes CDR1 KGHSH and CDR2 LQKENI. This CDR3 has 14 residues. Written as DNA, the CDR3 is TGTGCCAGCTCCCCGTTCGGGGAGCTCAATGAGCAGTTCTTC. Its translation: CASSPFGELNEQFF.

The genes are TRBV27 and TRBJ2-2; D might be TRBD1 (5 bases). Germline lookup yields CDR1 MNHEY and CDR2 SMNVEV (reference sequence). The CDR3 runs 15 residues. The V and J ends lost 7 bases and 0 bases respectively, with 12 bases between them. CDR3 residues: CASMTARSNTGELFF. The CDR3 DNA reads TGTGCCAGCATGACAGCCAGGTCGAACACCGGGGAGCTGTTTTTT.